The 8 T cell receptor beta chains presented below share a single source sample, sequenced in a study of blood T cell repertoires in COVID-19. TCRdb's table, derived via immunoSEQ multiplex PCR, lists solely in-frame clones and lacks some. The data contain tens of thousands of clones, roughly 87% of them singletons. The specimen sequenced was peripheral blood. These receptors all come from a male donor with acute or convalescent COVID-19.

The chain joins TRBV7-8 to TRBJ1-1; D perhaps matches TRBD1 (6 bases). Germline values: CDR1 SGHVS, CDR2 FQNEAQ. This CDR3 contains 15 residues. V was cut by 2 bases and J by 6 bases, with 16 bases left in between. This CDR3 reads CASSLLGQGISEAFF. In DNA, the CDR3 is TGTGCCAGCAGCTTACTCGGGCAGGGGATATCTGAAGCTTTCTTT.

The rearrangement joins TRBV30 to TRBJ1-6; D possibly corresponds to TRBD1 (5 bases). The V end was cut by 1 base, the J end by 6 bases, with 13 bases between. Germline V gene data show CDR1 as GTSNPN and CDR2 as SVGIG (reference sequence). This CDR3 region has 15 residues. The DNA of the CDR3 is TGTGCCTGGAGTGCCGGGCGGGGGAGTAATTCACCCCTCCACTTT. Translated, it gives CAWSAGRGSNSPLHF.

The chain is built from TRBV7-2 and TRBJ1-2; 7 bases line up with TRBD1. The CDR3 consists of 16 residues. CDR1 and CDR2 (germline): SGHTA, FQGNSA. V trimming: 3 bases; J trimming: 8 bases; junction bases outside the gene matches: 15. CDR3 protein: CASSLNPTGLTGGYTF. CDR3 nucleotide sequence: TGTGCCAGCAGCTTGAACCCGACAGGGTTGACTGGGGGCTACACCTTC.

This clone came up once. The chain joins TRBV2 to TRBJ2-5, with 9 bases aligning to TRBD1. Germline V gene sequence: CDR1 SNHLY, CDR2 FYNNEI. The V gene end was trimmed by 5 bases and the J gene end by 5 bases; junction bases not matched to a gene: 3. This CDR3 spans 13 amino acids. CDR3 in amino acids: CASSTGQGETQYF. The CDR3 DNA is TGTGCCAGCAGTACGGGACAGGGTGAGACCCAGTACTTC. Full variable domain (rest looked up from reference TRBV2 and TRBJ2-5): EPEVTQTPSHQVTQMGQEVILRCVPISNHLYFYWYRQILGQKVEFLVSFYNNEISEKSEIFDDQFSVERPDGSNFTLKIRSTKLEDSAMYFCASSTGQGETQYFGPGTRLLVL.

This chain links TRBV27 with TRBJ2-7; D possibly corresponds to TRBD1 (5 bases). The CDR3 spans 14 residues. V was pared by 5 bases and J by 2 bases, with 13 bases between. From germline, CDR1 is MNHEY and CDR2 SMNVEV (reference sequence). The DNA of the CDR3 is TGTGCCAGCAGTGCGAAGGGGCTCCCCTACGAGCAGTACTTC. Translated, it gives CASSAKGLPYEQYF.

V and J are TRBV5-4 and TRBJ1-5, with TRBD1 identical over 8 bases. Germline V gene sequence: CDR1 SGHNT, CDR2 YYREEE (reference sequence). The CDR3 runs 14 residues. V trimming: 0 bases; J trimming: 5 bases; junction bases outside the gene matches: 1. The CDR3 bases are TGTGCCAGCAGCTTGGCAGGGGGCGATCAGCCCCAGCATTTT. It is translated as CASSLAGGDQPQHF.

The chain carries TRBV19 and TRBJ2-2, with TRBD1 matching over 9 bases. This CDR3 region has 16 residues. J lost 4 bases, V lost 7 bases, and 10 bases had no gene match. The germline gives CDR1 LNHDA, CDR2 SQIVND (reference sequence). In DNA form, the CDR3 reads TGTGCCAGTAACACCGGGACAGGGTTGACCACCGGGGAGCTGTTTTTT. It yields the protein CASNTGTGLTTGELFF.

The J gene is TRBJ1-5, the V gene TRBV19; the match to TRBD1 covers 8 bases. Germline V CDR1 and CDR2: LNHDA, SQIVND (reference sequence). V shed 4 bases and J 0 bases; nucleotides not matched to a gene: 2. The CDR3 runs 15 residues. Written as DNA, the CDR3 is TGTGCCAGTAGTAAGGGACAGGCTAGCAATCAGCCCCAGCATTTT. Amino acids: CASSKGQASNQPQHF.